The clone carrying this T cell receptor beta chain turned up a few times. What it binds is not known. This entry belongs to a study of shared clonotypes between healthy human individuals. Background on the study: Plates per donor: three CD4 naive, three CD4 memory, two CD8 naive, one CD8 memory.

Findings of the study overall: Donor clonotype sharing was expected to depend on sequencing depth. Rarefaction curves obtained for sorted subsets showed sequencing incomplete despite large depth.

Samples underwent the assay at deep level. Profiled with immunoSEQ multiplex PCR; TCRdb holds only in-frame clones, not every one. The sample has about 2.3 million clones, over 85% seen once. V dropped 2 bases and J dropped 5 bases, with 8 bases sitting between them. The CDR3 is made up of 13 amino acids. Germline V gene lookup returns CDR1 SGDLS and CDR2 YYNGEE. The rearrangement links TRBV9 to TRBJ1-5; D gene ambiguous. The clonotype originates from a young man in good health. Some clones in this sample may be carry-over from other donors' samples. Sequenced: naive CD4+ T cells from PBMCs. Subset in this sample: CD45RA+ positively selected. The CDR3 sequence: CASSVSGYQPQHF. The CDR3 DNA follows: TGTGCCAGCAGCGTGAGTGGGTATCAGCCCCAGCATTTT.